Listed below are T cell receptor beta chains from one sample, sequenced in a study of T cells expressing NK-cell markers. TCRdb reprocessed the 5' RACE reads and keeps a single row for each CDR3 protein, giving no DNA. Its clone listing holds 440,000 or so distinct CDR3 sequences. The sample taken for sequencing was blood T cells: a sorted CD56 or NKG2C T cell subset, CD4+ or CD8+ T cells, or bulk PBMC T cells (not recorded which). The receptor source for this set is a woman between 18 and 75 years old in good health. Both conserved end residues are part of each CDR3.

v_gene: TRBV5-1
j_gene: TRBJ2-1
CDR3aa: CASSLPVSSYNEQFF

v_gene: TRBV7-8
j_gene: TRBJ1-5
CDR3aa: CASSLSGRRDQPQHF

v_gene: TRBV30
j_gene: TRBJ2-1
CDR3aa: CAWSPPGHEQFF

v_gene: TRBV15
j_gene: TRBJ1-1
CDR3aa: CATSRDGWDTEAFF

v_gene: TRBV15
j_gene: TRBJ2-3
CDR3aa: CATSGPRTDTQYF

v_gene: TRBV5-1
j_gene: TRBJ1-2
CDR3aa: CASSFRPGTVNYGYTF

v_gene: TRBV25-1
j_gene: TRBJ2-3
CDR3aa: CASSGPDTQYF

v_gene: TRBV9
j_gene: TRBJ2-7
CDR3aa: CASSVGEWRGYEQYF

v_gene: TRBV25-1
j_gene: TRBJ1-1
CDR3aa: CASSVITHTEAFF

v_gene: TRBV7-2
j_gene: TRBJ1-6
CDR3aa: CASSLRRQGLNSPLHF

v_gene: TRBV5-1
j_gene: TRBJ2-1
CDR3aa: CASSLQTGPASYNEQFF

v_gene: TRBV30
j_gene: TRBJ2-5
CDR3aa: CAWSVGWLGSGQETQYF

v_gene: TRBV19
j_gene: TRBJ2-4
CDR3aa: CASSLEGNIQYF

v_gene: TRBV4-3
j_gene: TRBJ2-1
CDR3aa: CASSQVGAGLYNEQFF

v_gene: TRBV12-5
j_gene: TRBJ1-1
CDR3aa: CASAVGTANTEAFF

v_gene: TRBV3-1
j_gene: TRBJ2-3
CDR3aa: CASGRGLRTDTQYF

v_gene: TRBV2
j_gene: TRBJ1-2
CDR3aa: CASSEMVLPGDGYTF

v_gene: TRBV7-9
j_gene: TRBJ1-1
CDR3aa: CASSLEGSGTEAFF

v_gene: TRBV7-9
j_gene: TRBJ2-5
CDR3aa: CASSLKGRSPETQYF

v_gene: TRBV29-1
j_gene: TRBJ2-1
CDR3aa: CSVEVSSLPMSQFF

v_gene: TRBV11-2
j_gene: TRBJ2-1
CDR3aa: CASSGQQGGGSYNEQFF

v_gene: TRBV20-1
j_gene: TRBJ2-3
CDR3aa: CSAKRGALGTDTQYF

v_gene: TRBV11-3
j_gene: TRBJ2-1
CDR3aa: CASSFGGVGAGEQFF

v_gene: TRBV9
j_gene: TRBJ2-2
CDR3aa: CASSSTSNTGELFF

v_gene: TRBV6-4
j_gene: TRBJ2-3
CDR3aa: CASSVAGGPDTQYF

v_gene: TRBV9
j_gene: TRBJ1-5
CDR3aa: CASSLWGIGQPQHF

v_gene: TRBV6-2/TRBV6-3
j_gene: TRBJ2-7
CDR3aa: CASSYAGLGYEQYF

v_gene: TRBV6-2/TRBV6-3
j_gene: TRBJ2-5
CDR3aa: CASSKLAGDQETQYF

v_gene: TRBV20-1
j_gene: TRBJ2-4
CDR3aa: CSARMAGQGINIQYF

v_gene: TRBV6-5
j_gene: TRBJ2-5
CDR3aa: CASSLTQETQYF

v_gene: TRBV20-1
j_gene: TRBJ2-3
CDR3aa: CRAGARTDTQYF

v_gene: TRBV7-8
j_gene: TRBJ2-1
CDR3aa: CASSPYVGGVSYNEQFF

v_gene: TRBV19
j_gene: TRBJ2-5
CDR3aa: CASSMGETQYF

v_gene: TRBV6-2/TRBV6-3
j_gene: TRBJ1-1
CDR3aa: CASSFVAGAAMNTEAFF

v_gene: TRBV29-1
j_gene: TRBJ2-7
CDR3aa: CSASGDYYEQYF

v_gene: TRBV4-3
j_gene: TRBJ2-7
CDR3aa: CASSQISLTGFYEQYF

v_gene: TRBV29-1
j_gene: TRBJ1-2
CDR3aa: CSVVGRTGRYTF

v_gene: TRBV20-1
j_gene: TRBJ2-2
CDR3aa: CSARAAGVRNTGELFF

v_gene: TRBV18
j_gene: TRBJ2-7
CDR3aa: CASSPGTGGEQYF

v_gene: TRBV29-1
j_gene: TRBJ2-1
CDR3aa: CSVERRTNNEQFF

v_gene: TRBV5-1
j_gene: TRBJ1-3
CDR3aa: CASSWGTELQSRSGNTIYF

v_gene: TRBV7-9
j_gene: TRBJ1-1
CDR3aa: CASSLAGAGTNTEAFF

v_gene: TRBV12-3/TRBV12-4
j_gene: TRBJ2-1
CDR3aa: CASSSVRAEEFF

v_gene: TRBV12-3/TRBV12-4
j_gene: TRBJ1-1
CDR3aa: CASSYNTGQLREAFF

v_gene: TRBV4-2
j_gene: TRBJ2-1
CDR3aa: CASSQPGQGNEQFF

v_gene: TRBV7-3
j_gene: TRBJ2-2
CDR3aa: CASSPGGSGYTGELFF

v_gene: TRBV6-1
j_gene: TRBJ2-2
CDR3aa: CASPGTGGFFNTGELFF

v_gene: TRBV12-3/TRBV12-4
j_gene: TRBJ2-1
CDR3aa: CASSSQGPAYNEQFF

v_gene: TRBV19
j_gene: TRBJ1-5
CDR3aa: CASSIDNYRQPQHF

v_gene: TRBV5-4
j_gene: TRBJ2-7
CDR3aa: CASSLPPGQGADYEQYF

v_gene: TRBV28
j_gene: TRBJ2-1
CDR3aa: CASSFRGPTYNEQFF

v_gene: TRBV5-1
j_gene: TRBJ1-2
CDR3aa: CASSPLRLLRYTF

v_gene: TRBV15
j_gene: TRBJ1-1
CDR3aa: CATSTTGMNTEAFF

v_gene: TRBV6-4
j_gene: TRBJ2-1
CDR3aa: CASSRDPNNEQFF

v_gene: TRBV27
j_gene: TRBJ2-4
CDR3aa: CASSLQGEGNIQYF

v_gene: TRBV27
j_gene: TRBJ1-2
CDR3aa: CASSGGTVYGYTF

v_gene: TRBV18
j_gene: TRBJ1-1
CDR3aa: CASSPPGNPEAFF